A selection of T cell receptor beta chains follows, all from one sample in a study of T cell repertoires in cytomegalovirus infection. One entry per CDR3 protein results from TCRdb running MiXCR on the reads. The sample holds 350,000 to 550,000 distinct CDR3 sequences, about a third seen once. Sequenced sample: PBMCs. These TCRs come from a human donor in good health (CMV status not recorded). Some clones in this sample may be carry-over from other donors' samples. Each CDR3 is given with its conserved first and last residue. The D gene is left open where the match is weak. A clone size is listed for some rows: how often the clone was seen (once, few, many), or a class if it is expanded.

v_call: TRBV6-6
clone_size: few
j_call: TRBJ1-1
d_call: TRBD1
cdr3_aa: CASSSSRGLIAEAFF
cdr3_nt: TGTGCCAGCAGTTCCAGCAGGGGGCTAATCGCTGAAGCTTTCTTT

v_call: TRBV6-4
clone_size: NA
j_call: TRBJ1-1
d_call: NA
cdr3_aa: CASSQRLNTEAFF
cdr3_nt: TGTGCCAGCAGCCAGCGACTGAACACTGAAGCTTTCTTT

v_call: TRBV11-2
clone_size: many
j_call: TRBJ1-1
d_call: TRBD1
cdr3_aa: CASSARQGQNTEAFF
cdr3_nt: TGTGCCAGCAGCGCCCGACAGGGACAGAACACTGAAGCTTTCTTT

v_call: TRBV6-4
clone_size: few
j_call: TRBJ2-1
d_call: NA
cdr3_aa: CASSEPPGTTYNEQFF
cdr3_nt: TGTGCCAGCAGTGAACCGCCGGGGACCACCTACAATGAGCAGTTCTTC

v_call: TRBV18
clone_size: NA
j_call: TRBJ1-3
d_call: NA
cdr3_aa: CASSPLQTPSGNTIYF
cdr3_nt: TGTGCCAGCTCACCTCTTCAGACACCCTCTGGAAACACCATATATTTT

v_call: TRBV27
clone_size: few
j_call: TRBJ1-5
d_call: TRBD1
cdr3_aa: CASSADRVMRPQHF
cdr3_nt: TGTGCCAGCAGTGCCGACAGGGTCATGCGGCCCCAGCATTTT

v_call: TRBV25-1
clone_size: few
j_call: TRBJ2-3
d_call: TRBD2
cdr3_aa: CASSELALAGGEDTQYF
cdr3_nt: TGTGCCAGCAGTGAATTAGCTCTAGCGGGCGGAGAGGATACGCAGTATTTT

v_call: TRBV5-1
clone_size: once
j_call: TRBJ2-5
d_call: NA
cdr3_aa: CASSFTVAGFQETQYF
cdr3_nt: TGCGCCAGCAGCTTCACCGTCGCCGGATTCCAAGAGACCCAGTACTTC

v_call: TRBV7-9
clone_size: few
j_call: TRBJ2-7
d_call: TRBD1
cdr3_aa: CASSPLSGGGYEQYF
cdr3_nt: TGTGCCAGCAGCCCTTTATCAGGGGGCGGGTACGAGCAGTACTTC

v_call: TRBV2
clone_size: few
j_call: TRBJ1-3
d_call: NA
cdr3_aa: CASRTPDGRGENTIYF
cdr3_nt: TGTGCCAGCAGGACCCCTGATGGCAGGGGTGAAAACACCATATATTTT

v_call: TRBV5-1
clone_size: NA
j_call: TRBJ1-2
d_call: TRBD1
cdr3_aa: CASSYGQGVEGYTF
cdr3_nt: TGCGCCAGCAGTTACGGACAGGGCGTAGAAGGCTACACCTTC

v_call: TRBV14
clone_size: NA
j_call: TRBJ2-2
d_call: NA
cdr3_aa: CSSSYRDSYAGELFF
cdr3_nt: TGTTCCAGCAGCTACCGGGACTCATACGCCGGGGAGCTGTTTTTT

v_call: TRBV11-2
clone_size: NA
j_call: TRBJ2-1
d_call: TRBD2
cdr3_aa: CASSSGIAGGNNEQFF
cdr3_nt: TGTGCCAGCAGCTCCGGAATAGCGGGGGGTAACAATGAGCAGTTCTTC

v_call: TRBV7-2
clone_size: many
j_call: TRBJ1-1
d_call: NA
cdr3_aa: CASRLPGQMNTEAFF
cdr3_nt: TGTGCCAGCAGGCTCCCGGGACAAATGAACACTGAAGCTTTCTTT

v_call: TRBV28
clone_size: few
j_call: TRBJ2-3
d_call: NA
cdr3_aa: CASSRPGPKGADTQYF
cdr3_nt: TGTGCCAGCAGCCGTCCAGGACCGAAGGGAGCAGATACGCAGTATTTT

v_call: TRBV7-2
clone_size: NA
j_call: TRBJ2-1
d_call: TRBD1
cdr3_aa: CASRQGPSSYNEQFF
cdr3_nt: TGTGCCAGTCGACAGGGCCCAAGCTCCTACAATGAGCAGTTCTTC

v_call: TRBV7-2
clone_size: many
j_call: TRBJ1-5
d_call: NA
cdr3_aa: CASSPGGDNQPQHF
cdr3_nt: TGTGCCAGCAGCCCCGGAGGGGACAATCAGCCCCAGCATTTT

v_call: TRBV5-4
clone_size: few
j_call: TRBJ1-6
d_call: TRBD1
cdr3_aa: CASSLGTGVNNSPLHF
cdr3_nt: TGTGCCAGCAGCTTGGGCACAGGGGTGAATAATTCACCCCTCCACTTT

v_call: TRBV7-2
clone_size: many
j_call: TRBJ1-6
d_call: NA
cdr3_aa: CASSSVGGSPLHF
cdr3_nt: TGTGCCAGCAGCTCGGTTGGGGGCTCACCCCTCCACTTT

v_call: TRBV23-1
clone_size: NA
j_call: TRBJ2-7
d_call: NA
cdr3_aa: CASSHPRTELPYEQYF
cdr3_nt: TGCGCCAGCAGTCACCCCCGGACAGAGCTTCCCTACGAGCAGTACTTC

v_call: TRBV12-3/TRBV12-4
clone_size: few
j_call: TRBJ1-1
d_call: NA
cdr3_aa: CASSWLPGNTEAFF
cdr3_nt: TGTGCCAGCAGTTGGTTGCCGGGGAACACTGAAGCTTTCTTT

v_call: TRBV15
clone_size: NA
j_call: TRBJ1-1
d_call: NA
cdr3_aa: CATSREGFEAFF
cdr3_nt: TGTGCCACCAGCAGAGAGGGGTTTGAAGCTTTCTTT

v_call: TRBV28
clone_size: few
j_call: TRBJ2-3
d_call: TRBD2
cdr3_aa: CASRGASGSTDTQYF
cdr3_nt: TGTGCCAGCAGGGGGGCTAGCGGGAGCACAGATACGCAGTATTTT

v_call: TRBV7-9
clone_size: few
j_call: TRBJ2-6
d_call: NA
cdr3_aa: CASSLSAGSGANVLTF
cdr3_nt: TGTGCCAGCAGCTTGTCAGCAGGGTCTGGGGCCAACGTCCTGACTTTC

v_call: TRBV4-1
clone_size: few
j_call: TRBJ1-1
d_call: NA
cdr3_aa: CASSETIQRFNTEAFF
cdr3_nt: TGCGCCAGCAGCGAGACCATACAGCGCTTTAACACTGAAGCTTTCTTT

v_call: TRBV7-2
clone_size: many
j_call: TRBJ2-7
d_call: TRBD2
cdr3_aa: CASSLAPGLAGGLYEQYF
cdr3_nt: TGTGCCAGCAGCTTAGCGCCGGGACTAGCGGGGGGGCTATACGAGCAGTACTTC

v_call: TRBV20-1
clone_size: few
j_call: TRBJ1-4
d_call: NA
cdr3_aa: CSASRGFNEKLFF
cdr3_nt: TGCAGTGCTAGTCGGGGATTTAATGAAAAACTGTTTTTT

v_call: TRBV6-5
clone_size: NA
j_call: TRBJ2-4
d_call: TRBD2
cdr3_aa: CASSYGYGGAENIQYF
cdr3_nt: TGTGCCAGCAGTTACGGTTACGGGGGGGCCGAAAACATTCAGTACTTC

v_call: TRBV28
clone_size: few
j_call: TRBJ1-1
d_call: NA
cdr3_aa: CASGARGLNTEAFF
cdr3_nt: TGTGCCAGCGGGGCGCGGGGGTTGAACACTGAAGCTTTCTTT

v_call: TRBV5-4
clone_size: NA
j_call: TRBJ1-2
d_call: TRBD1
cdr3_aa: CASSLGQGAYGYTF
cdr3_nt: TGTGCCAGCAGCCTCGGACAGGGGGCCTATGGCTACACCTTC

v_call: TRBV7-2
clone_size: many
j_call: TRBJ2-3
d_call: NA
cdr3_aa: CASAGQWTDTQYF
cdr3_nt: TGTGCCAGCGCGGGGCAATGGACAGATACGCAGTATTTT

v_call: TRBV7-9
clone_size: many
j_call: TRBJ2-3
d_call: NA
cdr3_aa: CASSPWERRTDTQYF
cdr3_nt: TGTGCCAGCAGCCCCTGGGAGCGGAGGACAGATACGCAGTATTTT

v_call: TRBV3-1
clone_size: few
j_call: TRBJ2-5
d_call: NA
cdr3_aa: CASSQGVLPQETQYF
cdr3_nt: TGTGCCAGCAGCCAAGGTGTGCTGCCACAAGAGACCCAGTACTTC

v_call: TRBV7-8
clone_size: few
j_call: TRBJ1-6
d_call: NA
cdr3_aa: CASSAQREGGSYNSPLHF
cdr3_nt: TGTGCCAGCAGCGCCCAGAGGGAGGGAGGGTCCTATAATTCACCCCTCCACTTT

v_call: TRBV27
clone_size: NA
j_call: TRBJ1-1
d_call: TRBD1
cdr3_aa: CASSNDRAFTEAFF
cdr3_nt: TGTGCCAGCAGTAACGACAGGGCGTTCACTGAAGCTTTCTTT

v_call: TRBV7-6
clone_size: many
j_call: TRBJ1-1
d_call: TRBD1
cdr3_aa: CASSLVTGGTDMNTEAFF
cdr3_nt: TGTGCCAGCAGCTTAGTTACGGGGGGGACAGATATGAACACTGAAGCTTTCTTT

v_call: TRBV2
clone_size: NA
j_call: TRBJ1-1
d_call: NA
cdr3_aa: CASSDGGAGTEAFF
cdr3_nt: TGTGCCAGCAGTGATGGGGGCGCCGGCACTGAAGCTTTCTTT

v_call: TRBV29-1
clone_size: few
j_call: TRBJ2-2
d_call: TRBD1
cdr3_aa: CSVLTRLGQGNTGELFF
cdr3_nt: TGCAGCGTTTTAACCCGCCTGGGACAGGGGAACACCGGGGAGCTGTTTTTT

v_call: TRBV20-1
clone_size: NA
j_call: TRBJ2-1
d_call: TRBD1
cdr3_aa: CSVPRQGPNEQFF
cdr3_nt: TGCAGTGTTCCCCGACAGGGGCCGAATGAGCAGTTCTTC

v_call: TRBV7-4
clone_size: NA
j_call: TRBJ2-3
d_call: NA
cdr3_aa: CASRPSVVSSTDPQYF
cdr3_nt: TGTGCCAGCAGACCATCGGTAGTCTCTAGCACAGATCCGCAGTATTTT

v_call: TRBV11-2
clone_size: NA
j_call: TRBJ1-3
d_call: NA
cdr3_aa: CASSLGSIGNTIYF
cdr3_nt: TGTGCCAGCAGCTTAGGGTCGATTGGAAACACCATATATTTT

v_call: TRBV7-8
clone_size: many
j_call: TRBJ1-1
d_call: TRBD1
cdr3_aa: CASSLSDRGTTEAFF
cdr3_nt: TGTGCCAGCAGCTTAAGTGACAGGGGTACCACTGAAGCTTTCTTT